A selection of T cell receptor beta chains follows, all from one sample in a study of T cell repertoires in cytomegalovirus infection. TCRdb re-called the reads with MiXCR, one entry per CDR3 protein. Among roughly 300,000 distinct CDR3 sequences listed, 25% were seen once. The sequencing sample was made of PBMCs. Every receptor here comes from a human donor in good health (CMV status not recorded). Some clones in this sample may be carry-over from other donors' samples. CDR3s include the opening cysteine and the closing phenylalanine or tryptophan. The D gene is left open where the match is weak. Expanded clones get a size class; other rows say once, few or many, or leave the size out.

D: TRBD2
size: NA
J: TRBJ2-7
V: TRBV2
length: 14
CDR3: CASSEVAGYYEQYF
DNA: TGTGCCAGCAGTGAAGTAGCGGGATACTACGAGCAGTACTTC

D: TRBD1
size: NA
J: TRBJ1-1
V: TRBV19
length: 16
CDR3: CASSRGRQGLNTEAFF
DNA: TGTGCCAGTAGTAGAGGACGACAGGGGCTGAACACTGAAGCTTTCTTT

D: NA
size: NA
J: TRBJ2-6
V: TRBV2
length: 14
CDR3: CASSTGTGANVLTF
DNA: TGTGCCAGCTCGACGGGGACCGGGGCCAACGTCCTGACTTTC

D: NA
size: few
J: TRBJ2-2
V: TRBV19
length: 15
CDR3: CASYWGHVVSGELFF
DNA: TGTGCCAGTTATTGGGGACACGTTGTTTCCGGGGAGCTGTTTTTT

D: TRBD1
size: NA
J: TRBJ2-2
V: TRBV9
length: 14
CDR3: CASQGQGAAGELFF
DNA: TGTGCCAGTCAAGGACAGGGGGCGGCCGGGGAGCTGTTTTTT

D: NA
size: NA
J: TRBJ1-1
V: TRBV2
length: 15
CDR3: CASSERGVLHTEAFF
DNA: TGTGCCAGCAGTGAAAGGGGCGTCCTTCACACTGAAGCTTTCTTT

D: NA
size: NA
J: TRBJ2-5
V: TRBV29-1
length: 12
CDR3: CSVFPGHETQYF
DNA: TGCAGCGTTTTCCCGGGACACGAGACCCAGTACTTC

D: NA
size: many
J: TRBJ1-2
V: TRBV7-2
length: 14
CDR3: CASSLRQVDYGYTF
DNA: TGTGCCAGCAGCTTAAGACAGGTCGACTATGGCTACACCTTC

D: NA
size: NA
J: TRBJ1-5
V: TRBV13
length: 16
CDR3: CASSLGARGRGQPQHF
DNA: TGTGCCAGCAGCTTAGGGGCCAGGGGTAGGGGTCAGCCCCAGCATTTT

D: NA
size: NA
J: TRBJ2-3
V: TRBV4-1
length: 13
CDR3: CASSQDLANTQYF
DNA: TGCGCCAGCAGCCAAGACTTAGCTAATACGCAGTATTTT

D: NA
size: NA
J: TRBJ2-5
V: TRBV19
length: 14
CDR3: CASSILRGSETQYF
DNA: TGTGCCAGTAGTATCCTCCGGGGGTCGGAGACCCAGTACTTC

D: TRBD1
size: NA
J: TRBJ2-7
V: TRBV12-3/TRBV12-4
length: 14
CDR3: CASTQGQGAYEQYF
DNA: TGTGCCAGCACCCAGGGACAGGGGGCTTACGAGCAGTACTTC

D: NA
size: few
J: TRBJ2-2
V: TRBV20-1
length: 15
CDR3: CSASRAVQNTGELFF
DNA: TGCAGTGCTAGTCGGGCAGTACAGAACACCGGGGAGCTGTTTTTT

D: TRBD2
size: few
J: TRBJ2-5
V: TRBV15
length: 16
CDR3: CATSRGTSGERETQYF
DNA: TGTGCCACCAGCAGAGGGACTAGCGGGGAGAGGGAGACCCAGTACTTC

D: TRBD1
size: NA
J: TRBJ2-5
V: TRBV6-6
length: 15
CDR3: CASRWGQDLLETQYF
DNA: TGTGCCAGCAGGTGGGGACAGGACCTACTAGAGACCCAGTACTTC

D: NA
size: NA
J: TRBJ1-1
V: TRBV19
length: 11
CDR3: CASSAGRGAFF
DNA: TGTGCCAGTTCCGCGGGGCGCGGAGCTTTCTTT

D: NA
size: NA
J: TRBJ2-1
V: TRBV7-2
length: 14
CDR3: CASSFRQLGNEQFF
DNA: TGTGCCAGCAGCTTCCGCCAATTGGGCAATGAGCAGTTCTTC

D: NA
size: NA
J: TRBJ2-7
V: TRBV6-5
length: 18
CDR3: CASSYSIPLRDTIWEQYF
DNA: TGTGCCAGCAGTTACTCAATACCGCTCCGGGACACAATATGGGAGCAGTACTTC

D: TRBD1
size: NA
J: TRBJ1-1
V: TRBV2
length: 15
CDR3: CASSAGQGGLTEAFF
DNA: TGTGCCAGCAGTGCGGGACAGGGGGGTTTGACTGAAGCTTTCTTT

D: TRBD1
size: few
J: TRBJ2-7
V: TRBV5-6
length: 13
CDR3: CASSWGQNHEQYF
DNA: TGTGCCAGCAGCTGGGGACAGAACCACGAGCAGTACTTC

D: NA
size: NA
J: TRBJ2-1
V: TRBV5-1
length: 15
CDR3: CASSLVGEPYNEQLF
DNA: TGCGCCAGCAGCTTGGTGGGAGAACCCTACAATGAGCAGTTATTC

D: TRBD1
size: NA
J: TRBJ1-2
V: TRBV6-1
length: 16
CDR3: CASRPDRGPQRYGYTF
DNA: TGTGCCAGCAGACCGGACAGGGGGCCGCAACGCTATGGCTACACCTTC

D: TRBD1
size: NA
J: TRBJ2-7
V: TRBV5-6
length: 15
CDR3: CASSFGTGPILEQYF
DNA: TGTGCCAGCAGCTTCGGGACAGGGCCTATTTTGGAGCAGTACTTC

D: NA
size: many
J: TRBJ2-1
V: TRBV28
length: 15
CDR3: CASNPRTVRYNEQFF
DNA: TGTGCCAGCAACCCAAGGACGGTGCGGTACAATGAGCAGTTCTTC

D: TRBD2
size: NA
J: TRBJ2-2
V: TRBV7-9
length: 16
CDR3: CASRYAGGREVGELFF
DNA: TGTGCCAGCAGATATGCGGGGGGGCGAGAAGTCGGGGAGCTGTTTTTT

D: TRBD2
size: NA
J: TRBJ2-3
V: TRBV7-4
length: 15
CDR3: CASSPSGGRTDTQYF
DNA: TGTGCCAGCAGCCCCAGCGGGGGCCGCACAGATACGCAGTATTTT

D: NA
size: NA
J: TRBJ1-2
V: TRBV11-2
length: 13
CDR3: CASSRRTRYGYTF
DNA: TGTGCCAGCAGCAGAAGAACCCGCTATGGCTACACCTTC

D: NA
size: many
J: TRBJ2-5
V: TRBV24-1
length: 13
CDR3: CATSATVQETQYF
DNA: TGTGCCACCAGTGCAACAGTCCAAGAGACCCAGTACTTC

D: TRBD1
size: NA
J: TRBJ2-5
V: TRBV5-4
length: 14
CDR3: CASSLAGQQETQYF
DNA: TGTGCCAGCAGCTTGGCGGGACAGCAAGAGACCCAGTACTTC

D: NA
size: few
J: TRBJ1-1
V: TRBV10-3
length: 14
CDR3: CAISVYSSNTEAFF
DNA: TGTGCCATCAGTGTTTACAGCTCGAACACTGAAGCTTTCTTT

D: NA
size: few
J: TRBJ2-1
V: TRBV7-9
length: 14
CDR3: CASSSAGLNNEQFF
DNA: TGTGCCAGCAGCTCTGCGGGCTTAAACAACGAGCAGTTCTTC

D: NA
size: NA
J: TRBJ1-2
V: TRBV7-2
length: 11
CDR3: CASRGDYGYTF
DNA: TGTGCCAGCAGAGGGGACTATGGCTACACCTTC

D: NA
size: many
J: TRBJ1-1
V: TRBV7-2
length: 13
CDR3: CASSGKRGTEAFF
DNA: TGTGCCAGCAGCGGCAAAAGGGGCACTGAAGCTTTCTTT

D: NA
size: many
J: TRBJ1-4
V: TRBV7-2
length: 15
CDR3: CASSQTSWGNEKLFF
DNA: TGTGCCAGCAGCCAGACTAGCTGGGGGAATGAAAAACTGTTTTTT

D: NA
size: many
J: TRBJ1-6
V: TRBV6-6
length: 17
CDR3: CASSYLRTENYNSPLHF
DNA: TGTGCCAGCAGTTACCTCCGGACGGAAAACTATAATTCACCCCTCCACTTT

D: TRBD2
size: few
J: TRBJ2-1
V: TRBV28
length: 15
CDR3: CASSLRASGRDEQFF
DNA: TGTGCCAGCAGTTTAAGGGCTAGCGGGAGGGATGAGCAGTTCTTC

D: NA
size: NA
J: TRBJ2-7
V: TRBV14
length: 14
CDR3: CASSQGQGAYEQYF
DNA: TGTGCCAGCAGCCAGGGGCAGGGAGCCTACGAGCAGTACTTC

D: NA
size: NA
J: TRBJ2-7
V: TRBV12-3/TRBV12-4
length: 14
CDR3: CASSSRDWEVEQYF
DNA: TGTGCCAGCAGTTCACGAGACTGGGAAGTCGAGCAGTACTTC

D: NA
size: NA
J: TRBJ2-7
V: TRBV24-1
length: 12
CDR3: CATSDTDRSMYF
DNA: TGTGCCACCAGTGACACCGACAGGTCTATGTACTTC

D: NA
size: NA
J: TRBJ1-5
V: TRBV15
length: 18
CDR3: CATSRGWTPERSNQPQHF
DNA: TGTGCCACCAGCAGAGGGTGGACACCAGAAAGGAGCAATCAGCCCCAGCATTTT

D: NA
size: NA
J: TRBJ1-1
V: TRBV27
length: 16
CDR3: CASSLSGGRVDTEAFF
DNA: TGTGCCAGCAGTTTAAGCGGGGGGCGTGTTGACACTGAAGCTTTCTTT

D: TRBD1
size: NA
J: TRBJ2-1
V: TRBV6-2/TRBV6-3
length: 18
CDR3: CASSYSGTGTGDYNEQFF
DNA: TGTGCCAGCAGTTACTCGGGTACCGGGACAGGGGACTACAATGAGCAGTTCTTC

D: TRBD2
size: NA
J: TRBJ2-3
V: TRBV20-1
length: 14
CDR3: CSACILAGTDTQYF
DNA: TGCAGTGCTTGCATCCTAGCGGGGACAGATACGCAGTATTTT

D: TRBD1
size: few
J: TRBJ1-5
V: TRBV29-1
length: 14
CDR3: CSVSIGTGDQPQHF
DNA: TGCAGCGTTTCAATCGGGACAGGGGATCAGCCCCAGCATTTT

D: TRBD2
size: NA
J: TRBJ2-1
V: TRBV20-1
length: 16
CDR3: CSAPPRLAGVLHEQFF
DNA: TGCAGTGCTCCTCCCCGACTAGCGGGAGTCTTGCATGAGCAGTTCTTC